This entry lists 30 T cell receptor beta chains sequenced from one sample in a study of T cell responses to AZD1222 COVID-19 vaccine. The assay was immunoSEQ multiplex PCR, and TCRdb's table has in-frame clones only and misses some. This table has 100,000 to 150,000 clones, just over 90% appearing once. Sequences were derived from peripheral blood, sampled 28 days after the second AZD1222 dose. These receptors all stem from an adult who received the AZD1222 COVID-19 vaccine.

The gene calls are TRBV11-2 and TRBJ1-3; 8 nucleotides match TRBD1. The CDR3 is 20 residues long. V shed 0 bases, J shed 1 base, and the junction held 14 bases outside the gene matches. Germline V gene lookup returns CDR1 SGHAT and CDR2 FQNNGV. CDR3 nucleotides: TGTGCCAGCAGCTTAGATCGGGACGGACAGGGATCAAGGTCTGGAAACACCATATATTTT. Translation gives CASSLDRDGQGSRSGNTIYF.

This chain joins TRBV4-3 and TRBJ2-7; D remains ambiguous. Germline CDR1 is LGHNA and CDR2 is YSLEER. The CDR3 consists of 13 residues. The V end lost 0 bases, the J end lost 5 bases, and 8 bases lay between the germline ends. The CDR3 reads CASSQDPGDEQYF. CDR3 DNA: TGCGCCAGCAGCCAAGATCCCGGAGACGAGCAGTACTTC.

CDR3 nucleotide sequence: TGTGCCAGCAGTTTAGCAGGGGTGAGGAACTATGGCTACACCTTC. This gives the protein CASSLAGVRNYGYTF. V gene TRBV27 combines with J gene TRBJ1-2, with TRBD1 as a possible D gene (6 bases). Germline loops: CDR1 MNHEY, CDR2 SMNVEV (reference sequence). CDR3 length equals 15 residues. V was trimmed by 2 bases and J by 2 bases, leaving 12 bases between them.

The rearrangement links TRBV7-3 to TRBJ2-1, with 8 bases that match TRBD1. V shed 5 bases and J 8 bases; nucleotides not matched to a gene: 17. Germline CDR1 reads SGHTA; CDR2 reads FQGTGA. The CDR3 totals 17 residues. CDR3 region: CASSPPSGQVIWDEQFF. In DNA, the CDR3 is TGTGCCAGCAGCCCTCCGTCGGGACAGGTTATTTGGGATGAGCAGTTCTTC.

The V call is TRBV6-1, the J call TRBJ2-2; 12 nucleotides align to TRBD2. Germline V gives CDR1 MNHNS, CDR2 SASEGT. V shed 4 bases and J 6 bases; nucleotides not matched to a gene: 9. The CDR3 spans 17 residues. CDR3 DNA: TGTGCCAGCAGTGGTCTAGCGGGAGGGGGGTTCCCCGGGGAGCTGTTTTTT. Translated: CASSGLAGGGFPGELFF.

This chain links TRBV18 with TRBJ2-7; 9 bases fit TRBD1. The germline V gene has CDR1 KGHSH and CDR2 LQKENI. CDR3 length: 15 residues. J gave up 3 bases and V 0 bases, and 3 bases lay outside the gene matches. CDR3 amino acids: CASSPPRDRVYEQYF. The CDR3 DNA reads as TGTGCCAGCTCACCACCCCGGGACAGGGTCTACGAGCAGTACTTC.

The J gene is TRBJ1-1, the V gene TRBV30; no clear D. The CDR3 contains 13 residues. The germline V gene encodes CDR1 GTSNPN and CDR2 SVGIG (reference sequence). Trimming pared 4 bases from V and 2 bases from J, leaving 11 bases between. As DNA, the CDR3 is TGTGCCTGGACCCAAGGAGTAAACACTGAAGCTTTCTTT. This sequence encodes CAWTQGVNTEAFF.

The rearrangement links TRBV10-2 to TRBJ2-3; D uncertain. This CDR3 comprises 14 residues. V shed 2 bases and J shed 6 bases, with 12 bases lying between them. The germline CDR1 and CDR2 sequences are WSHSY and SAAADI. This CDR3 is CASSERAAWDTQYF. In DNA, the CDR3 is TGCGCCAGCAGTGAGAGGGCGGCCTGGGATACGCAGTATTTT.

The CDR3: CASSTRQGSTNEQFF. The CDR3 DNA reads TGTGCCAGCAGCACCCGACAGGGGAGTACGAATGAGCAGTTCTTC. The V and J genes are TRBV14 and TRBJ2-1; 8 bases fit TRBD1. Germline loops: CDR1 SGHDN, CDR2 FVKESK. Unmatched junction bases numbered 10, after V lost 5 bases and J lost 7 bases. The CDR3 runs to 15 residues.

The V gene is TRBV28, the J gene TRBJ2-1; the D gene could be TRBD1 or TRBD2 (6 bases each). Trimming removed 6 bases at V and 6 bases at J, with 12 bases between. The CDR3 consists of 13 residues. The V gene's germline CDR1 is MDHEN and CDR2 SYDVKM. CDR3 residues: CASSGGPFNEQFF. As DNA, the CDR3 is TGTGCCAGCAGCGGGGGCCCCTTCAATGAGCAGTTCTTC.

The chain uses TRBV15 and TRBJ1-2; a possible D gene is TRBD1 (6 bases). Trimming shortened V by 5 bases and J by 4 bases, and 11 bases separated the two germline ends. The CDR3 length is 13 residues. Germline CDR1 is LNHNV and CDR2 is YYDKDF (reference sequence). CDR3 coding DNA: TGTGCCACCAGCGCCGACAGGACCTATGGCTACACCTTC. Residues: CATSADRTYGYTF.

This clone was recorded once. V gene TRBV7-8 combines with J gene TRBJ2-7; 13 bases line up with TRBD2. The germline CDR1 and CDR2 sequences are SGHVS and FQNEAQ. The CDR3 extends over 16 amino acids. With 4 bases clipped from V and 4 bases from J, the junction kept 7 bases outside the gene matches. CDR3 protein: CASSSSLAGGPYEQYF. In DNA form, the CDR3 reads TGTGCCAGCAGCTCTTCACTAGCGGGAGGGCCTTACGAGCAGTACTTC.

The chain has TRBV4-1 and TRBJ2-7, with TRBD2 identical over 8 bases. CDR3 length equals 16 residues. Germline CDR1 MGHRA, CDR2 YSYEKL. J was trimmed by 1 base and V by 0 bases; bases with no gene match: 5. The DNA of the CDR3 is TGCGCCAGCAGCCAAGACAGTAGCGGGGCTTCCTACGAGCAGTACTTC. Protein product: CASSQDSSGASYEQYF.

This clone appeared once. The chain combines TRBV11-2 with TRBJ2-7, with 7 bases matching TRBD1. Germline loops: CDR1 SGHAT, CDR2 FQNNGV. Losses at the gene ends were 5 bases for V and 4 bases for J; bases not matched to a gene: 8. The CDR3 loop spans 14 amino acids. The CDR3 loop reads CASSPGSGGYEQYF. The CDR3 DNA is TGTGCCAGCAGCCCCGGGTCAGGGGGTTACGAGCAGTACTTC.

The chain uses TRBV9 and TRBJ1-1; 7 bases map to TRBD1. V gave up 4 bases and J gave up 6 bases; unmatched junction bases: 6. The CDR3 runs to 13 residues. CDR1 SGDLS and CDR2 YYNGEE come from the germline V gene. The CDR3 is CASSPRGLAEAFF. The CDR3 coding sequence is TGTGCCAGCAGCCCCAGGGGGTTGGCTGAAGCTTTCTTT.

The chain carries TRBV27 and TRBJ2-5; 7 bases are a match to TRBD2. Germline-derived CDR1 and CDR2 are MNHEY and SMNVEV (reference sequence). The J segment lost 5 bases and the V segment lost 4 bases, leaving 13 bases of the junction unmatched. CDR3 size: 16 residues. The CDR3 DNA reads as TGTGCCAGCAGTTATTATAGGGGAGGGCGTCTGGAGACCCAGTACTTC. Its translation is CASSYYRGGRLETQYF.

This clone was recorded once. This chain joins TRBV28 and TRBJ1-1, with D unclear. V was trimmed by 2 bases and J by 5 bases, leaving 6 bases between them. Germline V gene lookup returns CDR1 MDHEN and CDR2 SYDVKM. CDR3 length: 12 amino acids. CDR3 residues: CASSLGWTEAFF. The CDR3 nucleotides read TGTGCCAGCAGTTTAGGATGGACTGAAGCTTTCTTT.

CDR3 DNA: TGTGCCAGCAGCCTGGATGCACCTTCCGGAAACACCATATATTTT. Protein sequence: CASSLDAPSGNTIYF. The chain links TRBV5-8 to TRBJ1-3, with no clear D. V lost 4 bases and J 4 bases, leaving 15 bases between the germline ends. This CDR3 comprises 15 residues. Per germline, CDR1 SGHTS and CDR2 YDEGEE.

The rearrangement uses TRBV6-5 and TRBJ2-3, with D perhaps matching TRBD2 (7 bases). The CDR3 spans 13 residues. Germline assignment: CDR1 MNHEY and CDR2 SVGAGI. The germline V and J ends were trimmed by 8 bases and 6 bases, with 15 bases remaining between them. DNA for the CDR3: TGTGCCAGCCGGCGGGGGCGAGGGGATACGCAGTATTTT. Amino acid sequence: CASRRGRGDTQYF.

CDR3 DNA sequence: TGTGCCAGCAGCGGCCGGGGGGGACAGGCCTCGCCCGGGAACACCGGGGAGCTGTTTTTT. Translation gives CASSGRGGQASPGNTGELFF. V usage is TRBV9 and J usage is TRBJ2-2; TRBD1 or TRBD2 may be the D gene (8 bases each). The germline V gene encodes CDR1 SGDLS and CDR2 YYNGEE. The CDR3 covers 20 residues. V was cut by 3 bases and J by 1 base, with 25 bases left in between.

The J gene is TRBJ1-4, the V gene TRBV15, with D unclear. This CDR3 is 19 amino acids long. The ends were cut back, 3 bases at V and 4 bases at J, with 24 bases in the middle. Germline CDR1 reads LNHNV; CDR2 reads YYDKDF (reference sequence). CDR3 region: CATSSFEMHKIRINEKLFF. The CDR3 DNA reads as TGTGCCACCAGCAGTTTTGAGATGCATAAAATCCGAATTAATGAAAAACTGTTTTTT.

The genes are TRBV5-4 and TRBJ2-1; 9 positions agree with TRBD2. V shed 7 bases, J shed 7 bases, and the junction held 12 bases outside the gene matches. The CDR3 length is 15 residues. Per germline, CDR1 SGHNT and CDR2 YYREEE (reference sequence). The CDR3 nucleotides read TGTGCCAGCTTCCGGGCGGGGGGGCCTAAGAATGAGCAGTTCTTC. Protein product: CASFRAGGPKNEQFF.

The V and J genes are TRBV11-2 and TRBJ1-6, with 9 bases aligning to TRBD1. The germline V gene encodes CDR1 SGHAT and CDR2 FQNNGV. V dropped 5 bases and J dropped 10; count of bases not matched to a gene: 9. The CDR3 loop spans 15 amino acids. In DNA form, the CDR3 reads TGTGCCAGCAGCCATTGGACAGGGGAGGGCTCACCCCTCCACTTT. It encodes CASSHWTGEGSPLHF. Looking up the rest from reference TRBV11-2 and TRBJ1-6 gives the full variable domain: EAGVAQSPRYKIIEKRQSVAFWCNPISGHATLYWYQQILGQGPKLLIQFQNNGVVDDSQLPKDRFSAERLKGVDSTLKIQPAKLEDSAVYLCASSHWTGEGSPLHFGNGTRLTVT.

V is TRBV10-2 and J is TRBJ1-4; D is possibly TRBD1 (5 bases). This CDR3 has 16 amino acids. V lost 7 bases and J 0 bases, leaving 15 bases between the germline ends. Germline V lookup: CDR1 WSHSY, CDR2 SAAADI. The CDR3 nucleotides are TGCGCCAGCACCCCCCAGGGACGTGCAACTAATGAAAAACTGTTTTTT. Translation: CASTPQGRATNEKLFF.

The chain recombines TRBV6-5 with TRBJ2-7; possibly TRBD1 for D (6 bases). CDR1 MNHEY and CDR2 SVGAGI come from the germline V gene. V shed 6 bases and J shed 7 bases, with 22 bases lying between them. The CDR3 totals 15 residues. CDR3 DNA sequence: TGTGCCAGCAGCCCCGGACAGCGCCCTAAGGGAGAGCAGTACTTC. Translating gives CASSPGQRPKGEQYF.

The J gene is TRBJ2-2, the V gene TRBV10-3; D is perhaps TRBD2 (6 bases). The V gene lost 6 bases and the J gene lost 2 bases, with 7 bases spanning the gap. The germline CDR1 and CDR2 sequences are ENHRY and SYGVKD. The CDR3 is 13 amino acids. The CDR3 here is CAISGGNTGELFF. The CDR3 bases are TGTGCCATCAGCGGGGGTAACACCGGGGAGCTGTTTTTT.

The chain recombines TRBV11-2 with TRBJ2-7, with a possible D match to TRBD1 (5 bases). The germline gives CDR1 SGHAT, CDR2 FQNNGV. The CDR3 totals 12 residues. V lost 4 bases, J lost 5 bases, and 9 bases lay in between. The CDR3 nucleotides read TGTGCCAGCAGCTCCCAGGGCGACGAGCAGTACTTC. Protein product: CASSSQGDEQYF.

In the case of this clone: Additional DNA sequences in this sample encode the identical CDR3. V and J are TRBV5-1 and TRBJ2-7, with D unclear. This CDR3 comprises 14 residues. The V gene's germline CDR1 is SGHRS and CDR2 YFSETQ. V dropped 4 bases and J dropped 0 bases, with 11 bases sitting between them. The CDR3 spells CASSLDRLSYEQYF. As DNA, the CDR3 is TGCGCCAGCAGCCTGGACCGACTCTCCTACGAGCAGTACTTC.

The gene calls are TRBV18 and TRBJ2-5; TRBD1 might be the D (5 bases). The germline V and J ends were trimmed by 2 bases and 2 bases, with 15 bases remaining between them. The CDR3 is 16 amino acids. In germline, CDR1 is KGHSH, CDR2 LQKENI. CDR3 sequence reads: CASSPTRTLLQETQYF. For the CDR3, the DNA is TGTGCCAGCTCACCAACGAGGACACTTCTTCAAGAGACCCAGTACTTC.

The genes are TRBV19 and TRBJ1-5, with 7 bases that match TRBD1. The ends lost 5 bases at V and 5 bases at J; junction bases unmatched: 12. In germline, CDR1 is LNHDA, CDR2 SQIVND (reference sequence). The CDR3 extends over 16 amino acids. The CDR3 sequence: CASSGGGRGGDQPQHF. CDR3 coding DNA: TGTGCCAGTAGTGGAGGAGGCAGGGGGGGAGATCAGCCCCAGCATTTT.